A single sample gave rise to the 3 T cell receptor beta chains below, sequenced in a study of post-analysis software for immune sequencing data (dated by TCRdb to the mid-2010s). The paper's findings and limits, for the study overall: Significantly higher frequencies in patients than in controls were found for roughly five TRBV segments, including TRBV5-6, TRBV5-1 and TRBV20-1.

Which antigens these TCRs recognize remains unknown. Libraries were made using PCR. Sequencing took place on an Illumina HiSeq 2500. Unique molecular identifiers were incorporated into TCR beta cDNA libraries to reduce PCR and sequencing biases. TCRdb trimmed public reads at Q25 via fastp, called clones via MiXCR and kept in-frame beta chains. For every CDR3 protein sequence, its rows merge into one entry that carries the most common genes and DNA. The sample records a few hundred thousand distinct CDR3 sequences, less than 40% of which are singletons. Together, the top ten hold less than 6% of the sample. Sequenced material: blood. The receptors originated from a girl aged 5-17 years with multiple sclerosis.

Only a few counts were recorded for this clonotype. Just one base apart from a much larger clone, this may be a read error. V and J are TRBV5-4 and TRBJ2-7; a weak D match, TRBD1 (6 bases). The germline CDR1 and CDR2 sequences are SGHNT and YYREEE (reference sequence). V was pared by 0 bases and J by 7 bases, with 20 bases between. There are 16 residues in the CDR3. CDR3 residues: CASSLALRAVRGEQYF. In DNA, the CDR3 is TGTGCCAGCAGCTTGGCTCTAAGAGCAGTTAGGGGGGAGCAGTACTTC.

This clonotype was picked up a small number of times. This rearrangement joins TRBV27 to TRBJ2-3; D is ambiguous. CDR1 is MNHEY and CDR2 is SMNVEV in the germline V gene (reference sequence). This CDR3 has 16 residues. The ends were cut back, 3 bases at V and 0 bases at J, with 13 bases in the middle. CDR3 coding DNA: TGTGCCAGCAGTTTCTTAGGTCCCGGAAGCACAGATACGCAGTATTTT. Translating gives CASSFLGPGSTDTQYF.

CDR3 DNA: TGTGCCAGCAGGGCGTCGGGCGAGGCTGAAGCTTTCTTT. Translated: CASRASGEAEAFF. The rearrangement links TRBV6-5 to TRBJ1-1; the D is unclear. V was pared by 6 bases and J by 6 bases, with 14 bases between. The CDR3 consists of 13 residues. Germline V gene sequence: CDR1 MNHEY, CDR2 SVGAGI.